This TCR beta chain was identified during a study of regulatory T cells in long-lasting Graves disease. This clonotype appeared many times. For TCR beta, libraries came from iRepertoire HTBI primers and Arm-PCR of CDR3 regions. Using its own MiXCR run on the multiplex PCR reads, TCRdb lists one record per CDR3 protein. The table records 300,000 to 400,000 distinct CDR3 sequences, 15% to 20% of them present only once. Specified time point: persistent/refractory GD, antithyroid drugs over 5 years with positive TRAb. The TCR library was made from RNA that had been extracted from PBMCs in TRIzol. Germline assignment: CDR1 LGHDT and CDR2 YNNKEL (reference sequence). The V and J ends lost 1 base and 5 bases respectively, with 14 bases between them. The CDR3 length is 15 residues.

J is TRBJ1-2 and V is TRBV3-1; tentatively, D is TRBD1 (5 bases). The source of this sequence is a female donor with Graves disease. The source material was peripheral blood mononuclear cells (PBMCs), sampled when the disease was refractory, from a patient treated with antithyroid drugs. This chain's CDR3 is CASSQVGEGRYGYTF. The CDR3 coding sequence is TGTGCCAGCAGCCAAGTGGGGGAAGGGAGATATGGCTACACCTTC.